One and the same sample provided the 3 T cell receptor beta chains below, sequenced in a study of T cell repertoires in cytomegalovirus infection. Their cognate antigens are unknown. TCRdb itself ran the reads through MiXCR, one entry per CDR3 protein. Here the sample spans about 830,000 distinct CDR3 sequences, approximately 30% being singletons. The specimen was cultured CD8+ T cells from PBMCs, collected from culture after CMV antigen stimulation. Receptor source: a human donor in good health (CMV status not recorded). Some clones in this sample may be carry-over from other donors' samples.

In this sample, this clonotype turned up a few times. The chain joins TRBV15 to TRBJ2-1; tentatively, D is TRBD1 (5 bases). The germline V and J ends were trimmed by 0 bases and 1 base, with 13 bases remaining between them. Germline V gene lookup returns CDR1 LNHNV and CDR2 YYDKDF (reference sequence). The CDR3 consists of 17 residues. The CDR3 nucleotides are TGTGCCACCAGCAGAGATCAGGGCCAGAGATCCTACAATGAGCAGTTCTTC. Its translation: CATSRDQGQRSYNEQFF.

This clonotype was observed a handful of times. This chain connects TRBV27 to TRBJ2-3, with D uncertain. Trimming pared 5 bases from V and 4 bases from J, leaving 13 bases between. The CDR3 covers 14 residues. The germline V gene has CDR1 MNHEY and CDR2 SMNVEV (reference sequence). The DNA of the CDR3 is TGTGCCAGCAGTCGCGTCGGCTTGGCAGATACGCAGTATTTT. This codes for CASSRVGLADTQYF.

This clonotype was seen ten or more times. This chain links TRBV7-6 with TRBJ2-1, with unresolved D. CDR1 and CDR2 from the germline V gene are SGHVS and FNYEAQ. The V gene lost 1 base and the J gene lost 7 bases, with 20 bases spanning the gap. The CDR3 extends over 17 amino acids. The CDR3 is CASSLEGWTELGNEQFF. The CDR3 coding sequence is TGTGCCAGCAGCTTAGAGGGATGGACGGAACTCGGGAATGAGCAGTTCTTC.